This passage covers 3 T cell receptor beta chains from one sample sequenced in a study of vaccination and CD4 T cells after COVID-19. What these receptors recognize is not known. An Oncomine TCR Beta short-read assay was used to sequence the DNA from cultured CD4+ T cells. TCRdb called the PCR reads again in MiXCR, with one record for every CDR3 protein. Of some 25,000 distinct CDR3 sequences listed, 28% are singletons. Noted time point: late sampling 161 to 241 days after vaccination in a few convalescent patients. This sample's treatment: roughly ten-day PBMC culture with coronavirus spike peptide pools or control peptides (ViraFEST assay). Here the sequenced sample was CD4+ T cells from blood, cultured in vitro, taken about 7 months after SARS-CoV-2 vaccination. The receptor source for this set is a human donor who had recovered from COVID-19.

The genes are TRBV4-1 and TRBJ1-1, with D possibly being TRBD1 (5 bases). This CDR3 is 9 amino acids long. CDR1 MGHRA and CDR2 YSYEKL come from the germline V gene. V lost 5 bases and J lost 10, with 5 bases in between. CDR3 sequence reads: CASSRGAFF. The DNA for the CDR3 is TGCGCCAGCAGCAGGGGAGCTTTCTTT.

CDR3 sequence (DNA): TGTGCCAGCAAAGACCTAGCGCAATACAATGAGCAGTTCTTC. It translates to CASKDLAQYNEQFF. This chain links TRBV27 with TRBJ2-1, with a tentative D call TRBD2 (6 bases). The CDR3 runs 14 residues. Germline V gene sequence: CDR1 MNHEY, CDR2 SMNVEV (reference sequence). Between the trimmed V and J ends, which lost 7 bases and 4 bases, there was a span of 14 bases.

V and J are TRBV6-2 or TRBV6-3 and TRBJ1-5; 7 positions match TRBD1. The ends lost 4 bases at V and 0 bases at J; junction bases unmatched: 3. The V gene's germline CDR1 is MNHEY and CDR2 SVGEGT. The CDR3 runs 15 residues. The CDR3, as DNA: TGTGCCAGCAGTTGGGGGACAGATAGCAATCAGCCCCAGCATTTT. This codes for CASSWGTDSNQPQHF.